This T cell receptor beta chain was sequenced during a study of response to subunit inactivated influenza vaccine. A single record per CDR3 protein comes from TCRdb applying MiXCR to the RT-PCR reads. The table lists more than 250,000 distinct CDR3 sequences, roughly 22% of them singletons, with 10% in the top ten. The sample holds a few counts of this clonotype. The germline CDR1 and CDR2 sequences are SGHNT and YYREEE (reference sequence). Trimming pared 0 bases from V and 8 bases from J, leaving 11 bases between. The CDR3 runs to 13 residues. The receptor's source is a man between 50 and 69 years old who received an inactivated influenza vaccine. The material sequenced was PBMCs from blood, taken less than 22 months after vaccination. The chain employs TRBV5-4 and TRBJ1-2; D remains ambiguous. For the CDR3, the DNA is TGTGCCAGCAGCTTGGAAGGGATTCGAGGCTACACCTTC. This translates into CASSLEGIRGYTF.